Shown below are 24 T cell receptor beta chains from a single sample sequenced in a study of T cell responses to AZD1222 COVID-19 vaccine (dated by TCRdb to 2020 to 2022). In the paper's terms, the time point label means: about 28 days (+/-7) after the second vaccine dose. The library was generated by the immunoSEQ multiplex PCR assay. TCRdb took over this immuneACCESS table, retaining in-frame rearrangements with V and J assigned. Such tables are incomplete; in checked studies, under half of the missing clones stem from an unresolved V gene, and the remainder is unexplained. The sample has more than 85,000 clones on record, roughly 89% of them singletons. The leading ten clones occupy 40% to 55% of the sample. Here the sequenced sample was peripheral blood, taken 28 days after the second AZD1222 dose. These receptors all stem from an adult who received the AZD1222 COVID-19 vaccine.

This chain connects TRBV9 to TRBJ1-3; D not resolved. Trimming took off 0 bases at V and 4 bases at J, with 8 bases between the two ends. The CDR3 extends over 14 amino acids. Per germline, CDR1 SGDLS and CDR2 YYNGEE. The CDR3 protein is CASSVGPEGNTIYF. The CDR3 DNA reads TGTGCCAGCAGCGTAGGTCCCGAAGGAAACACCATATATTTT.

In this sample, this clone turned up once. The chain recombines TRBV18 with TRBJ1-2; D possibly corresponds to TRBD1 (6 bases). The V gene lost 4 bases and the J gene lost 2 bases, with 8 bases spanning the gap. Germline V lookup: CDR1 KGHSH, CDR2 LQKENI. CDR3 size: 13 residues. The CDR3 DNA follows: TGTGCCAGCTCACAGGACAGCAACTATGGCTACACCTTC. This encodes CASSQDSNYGYTF.

This chain links TRBV27 with TRBJ1-1; D is unresolved. The V end lost 3 bases, the J end lost 4 bases, and 15 bases lay between the germline ends. From germline, CDR1 is MNHEY and CDR2 SMNVEV (reference sequence). The CDR3 is 15 amino acids. The CDR3 loop reads CASSFGRAPRTEAFF. The CDR3 DNA is TGTGCCAGCAGTTTCGGACGGGCGCCTCGCACTGAAGCTTTCTTT.

V and J are TRBV28 and TRBJ2-7, with D possibly being TRBD2 (5 bases). This CDR3 spans 14 amino acids. Trimming removed 6 bases from V and 0 bases from J, with 12 bases in between. Germline loops: CDR1 MDHEN, CDR2 SYDVKM. The CDR3 DNA is TGTGCCAGCAGAGTACTAGTCGCCTCCTACGAGCAGTACTTC. Protein sequence: CASRVLVASYEQYF. The full variable domain, completed using reference TRBV28 and TRBJ2-7, is DVKVTQSSRYLVKRTGEKVFLECVQDMDHENMFWYRQDPGLGLRLIYFSYDVKMKEKGDIPEGYSVSREKKERFSLILESASTNQTSMYLCASRVLVASYEQYFGPGTRLTVT.

The chain links TRBV7-7 to TRBJ2-5, with TRBD2 identical over 10 bases. The V gene end was trimmed by 8 bases and the J gene end by 5 bases; junction bases not matched to a gene: 8. This CDR3 comprises 14 residues. From germline, CDR1 is SSHAT and CDR2 FNYEAQ (reference sequence). Here the CDR3 reads CASSLAGGGETQYF. Written as DNA, the CDR3 is TGTGCCAGCTCCTTAGCGGGAGGCGGTGAGACCCAGTACTTC.

The rearrangement joins TRBV18 to TRBJ2-7, with TRBD1 as a possible D gene (6 bases). The V end was cut by 3 bases, the J end by 6 bases, with 18 bases between. The CDR3 contains 15 residues. Germline values: CDR1 KGHSH, CDR2 LQKENI. The CDR3 loop is CASSPPGHIMIEQYF. In DNA form, the CDR3 reads TGTGCCAGCTCACCGCCGGGACACATAATGATCGAGCAGTACTTC.

CDR3 region: CASSPPGLKLTDTQYF. In nucleotides, the CDR3 is TGTGCCAGCAGCCCGCCGGGACTAAAGCTCACAGATACGCAGTATTTT. V is TRBV5-4 and J is TRBJ2-3; TRBD2 aligns across 7 bases. This CDR3 is 16 amino acids long. CDR1 is SGHNT and CDR2 is YYREEE in the germline V gene (reference sequence). With 4 bases clipped from V and 2 bases from J, the junction kept 10 bases outside the gene matches.

The gene calls are TRBV7-2 and TRBJ2-3, with D perhaps matching TRBD2 (5 bases). The germline gives CDR1 SGHTA, CDR2 FQGNSA. The CDR3 is 18 residues long. V lost 2 bases, J lost 6 bases, and 24 bases lay in between. In DNA form, the CDR3 reads TGTGCCAGCAGCTTAAGAGGGTTCTCCCTCTCTCTCTCGGATACGCAGTATTTT. It encodes CASSLRGFSLSLSDTQYF. The full variable domain, its missing parts supplied by reference TRBV7-2 and TRBJ2-3, is GAGVSQSPSNKVTEKGKDVELRCDPISGHTALYWYRQSLGQGLEFLIYFQGNSAPDKSGLPSDRFSAERTGGSVSTLTIQRTQQEDSAVYLCASSLRGFSLSLSDTQYFGPGTRLTVL.

The gene calls are TRBV5-5 and TRBJ1-2; 9 bases fit TRBD1. CDR1 is SGHKS and CDR2 is YYEKEE in the germline V gene (reference sequence). The CDR3 spans 14 residues. The V and J ends lost 3 bases and 5 bases, in that order; junction bases with no gene match: 5. As DNA, the CDR3 is TGTGCCAGCAGCTCGCGGACAGGGGATTATGGCTACACCTTC. This sequence encodes CASSSRTGDYGYTF.

This clone was counted once. This rearrangement joins TRBV5-6 to TRBJ1-5; D gene ambiguous. Trimming took off 2 bases at V and 10 bases at J, with 13 bases between the two ends. From germline, CDR1 is SGHDT and CDR2 YYEEEE. This CDR3 is built from 13 residues. CDR3 in DNA: TGTGCCAGCAGCTTCGGATGGGGTCAACCCCAGCATTTT. It codes for CASSFGWGQPQHF.

The chain couples TRBV3-1 (or the pseudogene TRBV3-2) to TRBJ2-3; D perhaps matches TRBD2 (6 bases). CDR1 and CDR2 from the germline V gene are LGHDT and YNNKEL (reference sequence). The CDR3 extends over 13 amino acids. V was clipped by 4 bases and J by 5 bases, with 10 bases between them. As DNA, the CDR3 is TGTGCCAGCAGCCCGACTAGACTAGATACGCAGTATTTT. It yields the protein CASSPTRLDTQYF.

This clone was counted between two and nine times. V is TRBV20-1 and J is TRBJ1-2, with D unclear. This CDR3 has 11 amino acids. Germline CDR1 is DFQATT and CDR2 is SNEGSKA (reference sequence). Trimming took off 4 bases at V and 8 bases at J, with 11 bases between the two ends. CDR3: CSAKTREGYTF. CDR3 in DNA: TGCAGTGCTAAAACAAGAGAGGGCTACACCTTC.

The V and J genes are TRBV5-1 and TRBJ2-5, with 11 bases aligning to TRBD2. The CDR3 length is 18 residues. Germline assignment: CDR1 SGHRS and CDR2 YFSETQ. Trimming at V came to 1 base and at J to 2 bases, leaving 10 bases not matched to a gene. The CDR3 loop reads CASSLLPGTSGIQETQYF. In DNA form, the CDR3 reads TGCGCCAGCAGCTTGCTACCCGGGACTAGCGGAATTCAAGAGACCCAGTACTTC.

The rearrangement links TRBV5-1 to TRBJ2-3; 9 bases match TRBD1. The CDR3 is 16 residues long. Germline lookup yields CDR1 SGHRS and CDR2 YFSETQ. Germline trimming cut 1 base from V and 7 bases from J; bases unmatched to any gene: 10. The CDR3 coding sequence is TGCGCCAGCAGCTTGCATCCGGGACAGGGTACGAATACGCAGTATTTT. Translating gives CASSLHPGQGTNTQYF.

Only a few counts were recorded for this clone. V gene TRBV29-1 combines with J gene TRBJ2-7; 10 nucleotides match TRBD2. The CDR3 length is 14 residues. V shed 6 bases, J shed 1 base, and the junction held 6 bases outside the gene matches. Germline CDR1 and CDR2: SQVTM and ANQGSEA. CDR3 coding DNA: TGCAGCGTACGGACTAGCGGTGTATCCTACGAGCAGTACTTC. This encodes CSVRTSGVSYEQYF.

The chain couples TRBV6-4 to TRBJ2-1; TRBD1 matches 7 bases. The V segment lost 6 bases and the J segment 5 bases; nucleotides outside the gene matches: 4. This CDR3 has 13 residues. The germline gives CDR1 MRHNA, CDR2 SNTAGT. CDR3 amino acids: CASSDRAHNEQFF. The CDR3, as DNA: TGTGCCAGCAGCGACAGGGCCCACAATGAGCAGTTCTTC.

As regards this clone: One junction end does not reproduce the germline sequence, and a read error may be involved. This CDR3 is CASNTAEGGPSGNF. In DNA form, the CDR3 reads TGTGCCAGCAACACCGCGGAGGGAGGGCCTAGTGGAAACTTC. The chain carries TRBV25-1 and TRBJ2-7; 7 positions match TRBD2. The CDR3 totals 14 residues. Looked up from germline, CDR1 is MGHDK and CDR2 is SYGVNS.

The V call is TRBV5-6, the J call TRBJ2-1; D gene unclear. V was clipped by 2 bases and J by 6 bases, with 12 bases between them. The CDR3 is made up of 14 amino acids. From germline, CDR1 is SGHDT and CDR2 YYEEEE. CDR3 bases: TGTGCCAGCAGCTTTAGGGCACTTCGCAATGAGCAGTTCTTC. Encoded protein: CASSFRALRNEQFF.

The V call is TRBV7-3, the J call TRBJ2-2; D is ambiguous. Trimming shortened V by 3 bases and J by 0 bases, and 8 bases separated the two germline ends. Germline assignment: CDR1 SGHTA and CDR2 FQGTGA. This CDR3 has 15 residues. The CDR3 sequence is CASSLRQANTGELFF. CDR3 coding DNA: TGTGCCAGCAGCTTGCGCCAGGCGAACACCGGGGAGCTGTTTTTT.

The CDR3 DNA reads TGTGCCAGCAGTGATCCGGGAGGGGCGTCCTACGAGCAGTACTTC. It encodes CASSDPGGASYEQYF. The J gene is TRBJ2-7, the V gene TRBV2; TRBD2 aligns across 8 bases. The CDR3 covers 15 residues. V lost 3 bases, J lost 1 base, and 5 bases stayed unmatched. The germline gives CDR1 SNHLY, CDR2 FYNNEI.

The chain combines TRBV7-9 with TRBJ2-7, with 7 bases that match TRBD2. The CDR3 consists of 14 residues. Germline V lookup: CDR1 SEHNR, CDR2 FQNEAQ (reference sequence). With V trimmed by 5 bases and J by 2 bases, 6 bases remained unmatched. CDR3 sequence reads: CASSKGGLTYEQYF. The CDR3 region has the DNA TGTGCCAGCAGCAAGGGAGGGCTTACCTACGAGCAGTACTTC.

The chain employs TRBV5-4 and TRBJ2-5, with a possible D match to TRBD1 (6 bases). The germline gives CDR1 SGHNT, CDR2 YYREEE (reference sequence). The CDR3 contains 15 residues. V was shortened by 3 bases and J by 2 bases, with 14 bases between the two germline ends. The CDR3 reads CASSSQLDRQETQYF. In nucleotides, the CDR3 is TGTGCCAGCAGCTCCCAACTTGACAGGCAAGAGACCCAGTACTTC.

V is TRBV14 and J is TRBJ2-7; D gene uncertain. CDR1 and CDR2 (germline): SGHDN, FVKESK. This CDR3 has 11 residues. V was cut by 3 bases and J by 9 bases, with 9 bases left in between. CDR3 DNA sequence: TGTGCCAGCAGCCATGGGATGGGGCAGTACTTC. It translates to CASSHGMGQYF.

This chain links TRBV5-1 with TRBJ1-5; 10 positions match TRBD1. Germline V gene sequence: CDR1 SGHRS, CDR2 YFSETQ. The CDR3 loop spans 17 amino acids. Trimming took 4 bases from V and 1 from J; bases not matched to a gene: 8. The CDR3 sequence: CASSPNPGQGSNQPQHF. In nucleotides, the CDR3 is TGCGCCAGCAGCCCCAACCCGGGACAGGGGAGCAATCAGCCCCAGCATTTT.